A single sample is the source of the 22 T cell receptor beta chains below, sequenced in a study of control samples from healthy donors and cancer patients. The assay was immunoSEQ multiplex PCR, and TCRdb's table has in-frame clones only and misses some. The repertoire holds about 94,000 clones, with approximately 90% as singletons. Sequencing input: blood. These receptors were collected from a woman under 30 in good health.

This clone was detected a few times. The chain has TRBV5-1 and TRBJ1-2, with TRBD1 matching over 7 bases. Germline V gene sequence: CDR1 SGHRS, CDR2 YFSETQ. There are 12 residues in the CDR3. J was trimmed by 6 bases and V by 4 bases; bases with no gene match: 3. CDR3 loop: CASSRDSHGYTF. CDR3 nucleotides: TGCGCCAGCAGCCGGGACAGCCATGGCTACACCTTC.

V gene TRBV7-9 combines with J gene TRBJ1-2; 8 bases line up with TRBD1. There are 12 residues in the CDR3. Germline CDR1 SEHNR, CDR2 FQNEAQ (reference sequence). V lost 5 bases to trimming and J lost 7 bases; unmatched junction nucleotides: 3. The CDR3 here is CASSPGGGGYTF. The CDR3 DNA sequence: TGTGCCAGCAGCCCAGGGGGCGGTGGCTACACCTTC.

There are a few counts of this clone. V usage is TRBV14 and J usage is TRBJ1-2; TRBD1 aligns across 10 bases. CDR1 is SGHDN, CDR2 FVKESK, per germline. The CDR3 sequence is 17 residues long. Trimming at V came to 4 bases and at J to 4 bases, leaving 12 bases not matched to a gene. Here the CDR3 DNA reads TGTGCCAGCAGCCTTACGACAGGGGGCCTAACCCCCTATGGCTACACCTTC. This gives the protein CASSLTTGGLTPYGYTF.

V and J are TRBV7-3 and TRBJ1-4, with D perhaps matching TRBD1 (5 bases). The CDR3 has 16 amino acids. Germline V gives CDR1 SGHTA, CDR2 FQGTGA. V lost 2 bases and J 3 bases, leaving 13 bases between the germline ends. The CDR3 DNA sequence: TGTGCCAGCAGCTTAGGGCAGGGTTATGCTAATGAAAAACTGTTTTTT. This translates into CASSLGQGYANEKLFF.

The chain recombines TRBV5-1 with TRBJ2-3; tentatively, D is TRBD2 (7 bases). The V end was cut by 4 bases, the J end by 2 bases, with 17 bases between. Germline loops: CDR1 SGHRS, CDR2 YFSETQ. The length of the CDR3 is 16 residues. CDR3 loop: CASSPGPAGATDTQYF. The CDR3 DNA reads as TGCGCCAGCAGCCCTGGACCGGCGGGGGCCACAGATACGCAGTATTTT.

This sequence joins TRBV10-1 and TRBJ1-1; 11 bases line up with TRBD1. V lost 6 bases, J lost 3 bases, and 0 bases stayed unmatched. Germline-derived CDR1 and CDR2 are WNHNN and SYGVQD (reference sequence). The CDR3 has 13 amino acids. As DNA, the CDR3 is TGCGCCAGCAGGGGACAGGGGGACACTGAAGCTTTCTTT. This translates into CASRGQGDTEAFF.

This sequence joins TRBV6-5 and TRBJ2-3, with D uncertain. Germline CDR1 is MNHEY and CDR2 is SVGAGI. This CDR3 comprises 12 residues. The CDR3 here is CAAWSSTDTQYF. CDR3 coding DNA: TGTGCAGCTTGGTCTAGCACAGATACGCAGTATTTT.

The chain recombines TRBV7-8 with TRBJ2-3, with 8 bases matching TRBD1. With V trimmed by 5 bases and J by 2 bases, 15 bases remained unmatched. This CDR3 contains 18 residues. CDR1 and CDR2 (germline): SGHVS, FQNEAQ. CDR3 sequence reads: CASSHLGSGQGDTDTQYF. CDR3 DNA: TGTGCCAGCAGCCACCTAGGCTCAGGACAGGGAGACACAGATACGCAGTATTTT.

This chain joins TRBV6-1 and TRBJ2-7, with a weak D call TRBD2 (5 bases). V shed 3 bases and J shed 6 bases, with 21 bases lying between them. Germline lookup yields CDR1 MNHNS and CDR2 SASEGT. The CDR3 loop spans 16 amino acids. CDR3 nucleotides: TGTGCCAGCAGTGAGCCCGGAAACTTTCTAGAGGGCGAGCAGTACTTC. It yields the protein CASSEPGNFLEGEQYF.

The CDR3 DNA reads as TGTGCCACCCTACTCGGTGGCAATCAGCCCCAGCATTTT. Translating it yields CATLLGGNQPQHF. V and J are TRBV5-5 and TRBJ1-5; no definite D call. The germline V gene encodes CDR1 SGHKS and CDR2 YYEKEE (reference sequence). Trimming cost V 9 bases and J 2 bases, with 12 bases left between them. This CDR3 has 13 amino acids.

This clone was picked up a small number of times. The genes are TRBV7-2 and TRBJ1-1; 8 nucleotides line up with TRBD1. The length of the CDR3 is 13 residues. CDR1 SGHTA and CDR2 FQGNSA come from the germline V gene. V dropped 2 bases and J dropped 4; count of bases not matched to a gene: 0. The CDR3, as DNA: TGTGCCAGCAGCTTAACAGGGGGCACTGAAGCTTTCTTT. Translation: CASSLTGGTEAFF.

V usage is TRBV27 and J usage is TRBJ1-3, with TRBD1 matching over 7 bases. The CDR3 has 14 residues. Losses at the gene ends were 2 bases for V and 4 bases for J; bases not matched to a gene: 2. In germline, CDR1 is MNHEY, CDR2 SMNVEV (reference sequence). The CDR3 nucleotides read TGTGCCAGCAGTTTAAGACAGGGCGGAAACACCATATATTTT. This gives the protein CASSLRQGGNTIYF.

Notes on this clone: Other nucleotide sequences from this sample produce the same CDR3. The chain carries TRBV10-3 and TRBJ2-2, with 9 bases identical to TRBD2. The CDR3 consists of 16 residues. Germline assignment: CDR1 ENHRY and CDR2 SYGVKD. The V segment lost 8 bases and the J segment 6 bases; nucleotides outside the gene matches: 13. In nucleotides, the CDR3 is TGTGCCATCTGCGTCTCGCGAGCGGGGGGATCCGGGGAGCTGTTTTTT. Translated, it gives CAICVSRAGGSGELFF.

The rearrangement links TRBV7-8 to TRBJ2-7; D possibly uses TRBD1 or TRBD2 (7 bases each). Trimming removed 1 base at V and 6 bases at J, with 19 bases between. The CDR3 contains 16 residues. Germline V lookup: CDR1 SGHVS, CDR2 FQNEAQ. CDR3 in amino acids: CASSLELGQGGREQYF. The CDR3 DNA is TGTGCCAGCAGCTTAGAGTTGGGTCAGGGGGGGCGCGAGCAGTACTTC.

V gene TRBV6-5 combines with J gene TRBJ1-4; D gene unclear. With 3 bases removed from V and 4 bases from J, the gap between germline ends came to 15 bases. Looked up from germline, CDR1 is MNHEY and CDR2 is SVGAGI. The CDR3 is made up of 16 amino acids. This CDR3 is CASSYNLNTVNEKLFF. DNA of the CDR3: TGTGCCAGCAGTTATAATCTTAACACAGTTAATGAAAAACTGTTTTTT.

This clone was recorded only once. This chain joins TRBV5-4 and TRBJ2-7; D may be TRBD1 or TRBD2 (5 bases each). The germline V and J ends were trimmed by 4 bases and 2 bases, with 10 bases remaining between them. This CDR3 region has 13 residues. Germline V gene sequence: CDR1 SGHNT, CDR2 YYREEE (reference sequence). In nucleotides, the CDR3 is TGTGCCAGCAGCGGGGGAACGACCTACGAGCAGTACTTC. This sequence encodes CASSGGTTYEQYF.

The genes are TRBV5-1 and TRBJ1-2; TRBD1 agrees at 10 bases. Germline CDR1 reads SGHRS; CDR2 reads YFSETQ. With 4 bases clipped from V and 8 bases from J, the junction kept 11 bases outside the gene matches. This CDR3 contains 15 residues. The CDR3 loop reads CASSIRTGGGEGYTF. DNA of the CDR3: TGCGCCAGCAGCATACGGACAGGGGGAGGTGAAGGCTACACCTTC.

This chain links TRBV5-6 with TRBJ2-7; D unclear. CDR3 size: 11 residues. From germline, CDR1 is SGHDT and CDR2 YYEEEE. V was trimmed by 1 base and J by 7 bases, leaving 6 bases between them. Here the CDR3 reads CASSLKVEQYF. In DNA, the CDR3 is TGTGCCAGCAGCTTGAAGGTTGAGCAGTACTTC. The full variable domain, its missing parts supplied by reference TRBV5-6 and TRBJ2-7, is DAGVTQSPTHLIKTRGQQVTLRCSPKSGHDTVSWYQQALGQGPQFIFQYYEEEERQRGNFPDRFSGHQFPNYSSELNVNALLLGDSALYLCASSLKVEQYFGPGTRLTVT.

The rearrangement links TRBV7-9 to TRBJ1-2; the match to TRBD1 covers 8 bases. The CDR3 is 15 residues long. V shed 5 bases, J shed 4 bases, and the junction held 9 bases outside the gene matches. Per germline, CDR1 SEHNR and CDR2 FQNEAQ (reference sequence). CDR3 protein: CASSIRGPDAYGYTF. In nucleotides, the CDR3 is TGTGCCAGCAGCATCAGGGGGCCCGATGCCTATGGCTACACCTTC.

The rearrangement links TRBV10-3 to TRBJ2-3; 9 nucleotides line up with TRBD2. J lost 4 bases, V lost 6 bases, and 17 bases had no gene match. The CDR3 has 18 residues. CDR1 is ENHRY, CDR2 SYGVKD, per germline. The CDR3 is CAISDLVRRGGAPDTQYF. Written as DNA, the CDR3 is TGTGCCATCAGCGATCTCGTGAGGCGGGGGGGCGCCCCAGATACGCAGTATTTT.

The V call is TRBV25-1, the J call TRBJ1-5; no clear D. Trimming pared 3 bases from V and 4 bases from J, leaving 16 bases between. Germline values: CDR1 MGHDK, CDR2 SYGVNS. The CDR3 has 16 amino acids. The CDR3 sequence: CASSERESIPNQPQHF. The CDR3 DNA follows: TGTGCCAGCAGTGAGCGAGAGAGTATCCCAAATCAGCCCCAGCATTTT.

J is TRBJ2-2 and V is TRBV27; perhaps TRBD2 as D (5 bases). CDR3 length: 14 amino acids. The V and J ends lost 5 bases and 3 bases respectively, with 10 bases between them. The germline gives CDR1 MNHEY, CDR2 SMNVEV (reference sequence). The CDR3 spells CASSGSSYTGELFF. CDR3 coding DNA: TGTGCCAGCAGTGGATCTAGCTACACCGGGGAGCTGTTTTTT.